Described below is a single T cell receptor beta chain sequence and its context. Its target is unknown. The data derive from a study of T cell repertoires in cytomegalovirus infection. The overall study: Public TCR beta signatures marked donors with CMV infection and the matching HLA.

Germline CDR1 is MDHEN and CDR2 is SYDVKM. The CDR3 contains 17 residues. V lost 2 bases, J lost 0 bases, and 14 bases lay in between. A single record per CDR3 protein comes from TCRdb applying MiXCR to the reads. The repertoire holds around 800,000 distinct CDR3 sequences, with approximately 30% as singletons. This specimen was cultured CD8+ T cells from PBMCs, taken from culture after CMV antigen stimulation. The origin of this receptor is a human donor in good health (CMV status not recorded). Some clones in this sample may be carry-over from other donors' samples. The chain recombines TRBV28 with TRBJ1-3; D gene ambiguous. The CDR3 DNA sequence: TGTGCCAGCAGTTTAGCCGGACTGCCGAGCTCTGGAAACACCATATATTTT. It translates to CASSLAGLPSSGNTIYF.